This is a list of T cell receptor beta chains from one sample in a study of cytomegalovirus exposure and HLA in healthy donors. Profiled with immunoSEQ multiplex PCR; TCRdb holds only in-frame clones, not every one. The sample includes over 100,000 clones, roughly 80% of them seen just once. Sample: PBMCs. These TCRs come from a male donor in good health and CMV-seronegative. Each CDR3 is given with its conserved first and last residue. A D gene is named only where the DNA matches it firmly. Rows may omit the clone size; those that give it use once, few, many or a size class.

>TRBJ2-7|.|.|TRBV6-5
TGTGCCAGCAGCCGCGGGATGTACTACGAGCAGTACTTC
CASSRGMYYEQYF
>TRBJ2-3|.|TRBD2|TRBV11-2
TGTGCCAGCAGCTTAGAGGGAACGGGGGGGCCCCCAGATACGCAGTATTTT
CASSLEGTGGPPDTQYF
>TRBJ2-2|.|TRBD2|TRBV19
TGTGCCAGTAGCGACCCCCGGACTAGCGGGGTCGGGGAGCTGTTTTTT
CASSDPRTSGVGELFF
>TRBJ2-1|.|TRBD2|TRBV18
TGTGCCAGCTCACGGACTAGCGGGGGGATAAGCTCCTACAATGAGCAGTTCTTC
CASSRTSGGISSYNEQFF
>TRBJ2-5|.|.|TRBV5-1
TGCGCCAGCAGCTCCGGGGGGCCCCTGAAAGAGACCCAGTACTTC
CASSSGGPLKETQYF
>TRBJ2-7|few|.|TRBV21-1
TGTGCCAGCAGCAAAGAGGAGTATCAGGGGCCGGGGCTAGCGGGAGTGTGGCAGTACTTC
CASSKEEYQGPGLAGVWQYF
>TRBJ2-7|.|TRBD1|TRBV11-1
TGTGCCAGCAGCCGGGACAGGGTCTTCTCCTACGAGCAGTACTTC
CASSRDRVFSYEQYF
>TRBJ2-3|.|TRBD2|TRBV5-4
TGTGCCAGCAGAGCGAAAACAGCGGGGGTTGCTAGCACAGATACGCAGTATTTT
CASRAKTAGVASTDTQYF
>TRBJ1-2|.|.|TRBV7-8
TGTGCCAGCAGCTCCCAACAGGGCTCTAACTATGGCTACACCTTC
CASSSQQGSNYGYTF
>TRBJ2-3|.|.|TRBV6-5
TGTGCCAGCAGTTACGGGGGAAAGGGGGCAGATACGCAGTATTTT
CASSYGGKGADTQYF
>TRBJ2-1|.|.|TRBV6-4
TGTGCCAGCAGTGAGGTAGTTGGGAGTGGAAATGAGCAGTTCTTC
CASSEVVGSGNEQFF
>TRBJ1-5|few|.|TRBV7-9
TGTGCCAGCAGCTTAGGGGGGGTGAATCAGCCCCAGCATTTT
CASSLGGVNQPQHF
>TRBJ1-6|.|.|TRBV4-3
TGCGCCAGCAGCCCCACAGGGTCTTGGGATTCACCCCTCCACTTT
CASSPTGSWDSPLHF
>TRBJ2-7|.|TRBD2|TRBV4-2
TGTGCCAGCAGCCAAGGGCTAGCGGGCGCCTACGAGCAGTACTTC
CASSQGLAGAYEQYF
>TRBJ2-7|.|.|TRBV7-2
TGTGCCAGCAGCTTAGGGGGCTCGGAGCAGTACTTC
CASSLGGSEQYF
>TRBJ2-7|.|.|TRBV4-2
TGTGCCAGCAGCCAAGAGAACGTCGGGTCCTACGAGCAGTACTTC
CASSQENVGSYEQYF
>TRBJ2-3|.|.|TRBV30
TGTGCCTGGAGTGGGACTACAGATACGCAGTATTTT
CAWSGTTDTQYF
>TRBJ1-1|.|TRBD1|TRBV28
TGTGCCAGCCCGCCTTCCGGGACAGGGGTTTCCACTGAAGCTTTCTTT
CASPPSGTGVSTEAFF
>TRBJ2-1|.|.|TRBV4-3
TGCGCCAGCAGTCCGGGACTCCGCAATGAGCAGTTCTTC
CASSPGLRNEQFF
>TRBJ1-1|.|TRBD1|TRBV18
TGTGCCAGCTCACCTAGACAGGGTACCACTGAAGCTTTCTTT
CASSPRQGTTEAFF
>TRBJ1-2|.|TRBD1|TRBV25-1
TGTGCCAGCAGTGTCAGGGGGGACCGACACTATGGCTACACCTTC
CASSVRGDRHYGYTF
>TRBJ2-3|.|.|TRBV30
TGTGCCTGGAGTGTACGTGTCGGGATCGGTACGCAGTATTTT
CAWSVRVGIGTQYF
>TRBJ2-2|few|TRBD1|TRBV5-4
TGTGCCAGCAGCCATCGAACAGGGGGCTTCAACACCGGGGAGCTGTTTTTT
CASSHRTGGFNTGELFF
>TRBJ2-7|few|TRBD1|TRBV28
TGTGCCAGCAGTTCGGGACAGGGAATATTCTACGAGCAGTACTTC
CASSSGQGIFYEQYF
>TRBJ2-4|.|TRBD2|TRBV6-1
TGTGCCAGCAGTGGACTAGCGGGAGGCAAAAACATTCAGTACTTC
CASSGLAGGKNIQYF
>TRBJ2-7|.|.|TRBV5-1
TGCGCCAGCAGCGCTAGTGTACCCTCTACCTACGAGCAGTACTTC
CASSASVPSTYEQYF
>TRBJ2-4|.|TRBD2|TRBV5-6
TGTGCCAGCAGCCGGTTGCGAGCGGGGGCGGACATTCAGTACTTC
CASSRLRAGADIQYF
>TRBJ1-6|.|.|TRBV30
TGTGCCTGGAGTGGAAACAGTGGTCTCCACTTT
CAWSGNSGLHF
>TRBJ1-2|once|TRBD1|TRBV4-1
TGCGCCAGCAGCCAAGATAGTGGGACAGTAACTGCCTATGGCTACACCTTC
CASSQDSGTVTAYGYTF
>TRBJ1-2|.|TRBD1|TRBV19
TGTGCCAGTAGTATGGCCCGGACAGGGGGCCTGGTTGGCTACACCTTC
CASSMARTGGLVGYTF
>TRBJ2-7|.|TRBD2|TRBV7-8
TGTGCCAGCAGCGCCATGGGGGTTGGGACTAGCGCATACGAGCAGTACTTC
CASSAMGVGTSAYEQYF
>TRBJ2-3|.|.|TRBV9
TGTGCCAGCAGCGGTGGGACTTCTTACTCGCAGTATTTT
CASSGGTSYSQYF
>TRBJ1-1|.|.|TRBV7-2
TGTGCCAGCAGCTTAGGAGGTAGACAGACTGAAGCTTTCTTT
CASSLGGRQTEAFF
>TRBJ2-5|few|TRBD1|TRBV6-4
TGTGCCAGCAGTGTCCCGACAGGGGTCCAAGAGACCCAGTACTTC
CASSVPTGVQETQYF
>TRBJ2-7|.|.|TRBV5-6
TGTGCCAGCAGCCCTACGGACACCACATACGAGCAGTACTTC
CASSPTDTTYEQYF
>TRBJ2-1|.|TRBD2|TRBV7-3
TGTGCCAGCAGCTTAACGGGGAGGGGAAGGATTAATGAGCAGTTCTTC
CASSLTGRGRINEQFF
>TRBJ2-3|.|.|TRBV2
TGTGCCAGCAGTAAAGGAGCGGATACGCAGTATTTT
CASSKGADTQYF
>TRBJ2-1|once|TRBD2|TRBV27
TGTGCCAGCAAAGGACTAGCGGGAGATGAGCAGTTCTTC
CASKGLAGDEQFF
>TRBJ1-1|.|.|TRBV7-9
TGTGCCAGCATCAAGGGGGTTTCGAACACTGAAGCTTTCTTT
CASIKGVSNTEAFF
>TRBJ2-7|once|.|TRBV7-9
TGTGCCAGCAGCTCGCCGGGCAGGAGGGACGAGCAGTACTTC
CASSSPGRRDEQYF
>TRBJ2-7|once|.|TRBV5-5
TGTGCCAGCAGCTTGGCGGCAGGCCCAAAATCCTACGAGCAGTACTTC
CASSLAAGPKSYEQYF